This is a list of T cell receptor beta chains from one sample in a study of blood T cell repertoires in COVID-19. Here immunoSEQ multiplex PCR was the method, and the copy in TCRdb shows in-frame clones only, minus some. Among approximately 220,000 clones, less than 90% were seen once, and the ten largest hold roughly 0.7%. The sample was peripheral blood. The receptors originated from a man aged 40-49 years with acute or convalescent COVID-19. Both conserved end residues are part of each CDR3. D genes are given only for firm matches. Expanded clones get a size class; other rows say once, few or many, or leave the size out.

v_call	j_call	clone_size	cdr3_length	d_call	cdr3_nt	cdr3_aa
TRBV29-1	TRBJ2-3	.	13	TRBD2	TGCAGCGTCGAATCCATCCGGGAGGGTACGCAGTATTTT	CSVESIREGTQYF
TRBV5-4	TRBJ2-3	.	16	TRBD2	TGTGCCAGCAGCGTTGCTGTAGCGGGAGTCACAGATACGCAGTATTTT	CASSVAVAGVTDTQYF
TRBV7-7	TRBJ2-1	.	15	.	TGTGCCAGCAGCTTAGCAGGGGGTCCCTACAATGAGCAGTTCTTC	CASSLAGGPYNEQFF
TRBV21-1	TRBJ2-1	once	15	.	TGTGCCAGCAGTATATACTTTATTACAGGGAATGAGCAGTTCTTC	CASSIYFITGNEQFF
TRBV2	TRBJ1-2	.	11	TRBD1	TGTGCCATTGGGACAGGGTTTGGCTACACCTTC	CAIGTGFGYTF
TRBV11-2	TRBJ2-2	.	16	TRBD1	TGTGCCAGCAGCTCAAACAGGGGGCGAGGCACCGGGGAGCTGTTTTTT	CASSSNRGRGTGELFF
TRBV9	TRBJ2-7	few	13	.	TGTGCCAGCAGCGTAGCAGAATCCTACGAGCAGTACTTC	CASSVAESYEQYF
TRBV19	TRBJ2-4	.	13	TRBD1	TGTGCCAGTTCGACGGGACAGGGATACATTCAGTACTTC	CASSTGQGYIQYF
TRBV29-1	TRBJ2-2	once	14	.	TGCAGCGTTGAAAAGGACAGAGTAACCGGGGAGCTGTTTTTT	CSVEKDRVTGELFF
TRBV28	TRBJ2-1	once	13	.	TGTGCCAGCAGTTTCGGGATTTCAAAGGAGCAGTTCTTC	CASSFGISKEQFF
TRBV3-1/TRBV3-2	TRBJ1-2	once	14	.	TGTGCCAGCAGCATCAGAGGTGGGAACTATGGCTACACCTTC	CASSIRGGNYGYTF
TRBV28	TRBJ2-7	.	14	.	TGTGCCAGCACTTCCGGGGGAGTAGGCTACGAGCAGTACTTC	CASTSGGVGYEQYF
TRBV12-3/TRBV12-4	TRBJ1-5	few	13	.	TGTGCCAGCAGTTTTGGCGGTTATCAGCCCCAGCATTTT	CASSFGGYQPQHF
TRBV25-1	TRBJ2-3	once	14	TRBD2	TGTGCCAGCAGTTTTAGCGGGAAGGCAGATACGCAGTATTTT	CASSFSGKADTQYF
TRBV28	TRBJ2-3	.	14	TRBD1	TGTGCCAGCAGATCCCCGACAGGGGCAGATACGCAGTATTTT	CASRSPTGADTQYF
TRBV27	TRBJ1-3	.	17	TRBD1	TGTGCCAGCAGTCCCATCCTAACAGGGGGCAAAGGAAACACCATATATTTT	CASSPILTGGKGNTIYF
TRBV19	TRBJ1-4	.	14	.	TGTGCCAGCTATCCGGGACACACATCTGAAAAACTGTTTTTT	CASYPGHTSEKLFF
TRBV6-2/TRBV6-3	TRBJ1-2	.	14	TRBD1	TGTGCCAGCAGTTACGAGGACAGGGGGATTGGCTACACCTTC	CASSYEDRGIGYTF
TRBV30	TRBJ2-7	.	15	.	TGTGCCGGCCTGGGTAAGGGGTCGAGCTCCTACGAGCAGTACTTC	CAGLGKGSSSYEQYF
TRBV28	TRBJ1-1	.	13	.	TGTGCCAGCAGTTTGCCTCCCACGGCTGAAGCTTTCTTT	CASSLPPTAEAFF
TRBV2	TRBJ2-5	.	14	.	TGTGCCAGCAGTGCGCATGTAGGGGGTGAGACCCAGTACTTC	CASSAHVGGETQYF
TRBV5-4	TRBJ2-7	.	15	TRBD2	TGTGCCAGCAGCTTCGCGCGGGGGGGCCGCCACGAGCAGTACTTC	CASSFARGGRHEQYF
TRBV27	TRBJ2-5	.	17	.	TGTGCCAGCAGTCCGTTCTCAGGGGACCCTAGGTTTGAGACCCAGTACTTC	CASSPFSGDPRFETQYF
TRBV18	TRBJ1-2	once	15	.	TGTGCCAGCTCACCACCGAGCAAGGGGAACTATGGCTACACCTTC	CASSPPSKGNYGYTF
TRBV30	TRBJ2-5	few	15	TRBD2	TGTGCCTGGAGTGTAGGCGGGACGGGGGGAGAGACCCAGTACTTC	CAWSVGGTGGETQYF
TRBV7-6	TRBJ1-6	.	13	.	TGTGCCAGCAGCCCAGAGAGGGATTCACCCCTCCACTTT	CASSPERDSPLHF
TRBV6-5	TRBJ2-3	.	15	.	TGTGCCAGTGGGGAGACCACTCGAGCCACAGATACGCAGTATTTT	CASGETTRATDTQYF
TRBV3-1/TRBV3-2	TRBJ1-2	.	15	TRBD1	TGTGCCAGCAGCCGAAGGACAGGGGCTAGCGATGGCTACACCTTC	CASSRRTGASDGYTF
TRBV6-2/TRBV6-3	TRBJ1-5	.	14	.	TGTGCCAGCAGCCGTACAGGGACGGGACAGCCCCAGCATTTT	CASSRTGTGQPQHF
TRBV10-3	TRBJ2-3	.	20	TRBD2	TGTGCCATCAGTGAGTCAGAAGGACTAGCGGGGTTCCCTAGCACAGATACGCAGTATTTT	CAISESEGLAGFPSTDTQYF
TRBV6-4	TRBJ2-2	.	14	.	TGTGCCAGCAGTGACTCGAGGGCCTTTGGGGAGCTGTTTTTT	CASSDSRAFGELFF
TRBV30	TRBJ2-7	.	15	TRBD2	TGTGCCTGGAGGGCTGGGCTAGCGGGAGTGCGCGAGCAGTACTTC	CAWRAGLAGVREQYF
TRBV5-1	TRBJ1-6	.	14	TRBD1	TGCGCCAGCAGCCACGGGCAGGGGGCACCTTCCCTCCACTTT	CASSHGQGAPSLHF
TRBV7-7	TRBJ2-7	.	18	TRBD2	TGTGCTAGCAGCTTTCCCGGACTAGCGGGAGGGACATCCTACGAGCAGTACTTC	CASSFPGLAGGTSYEQYF
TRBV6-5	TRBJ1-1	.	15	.	TGTGCCAGCAGACTCTACAGGATCCCGAACACTGAAGCTTTCTTT	CASRLYRIPNTEAFF
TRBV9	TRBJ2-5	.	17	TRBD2	TGTGCCAGCAGCCCAGGGACTAGCACTCCCGCAATGGAGACCCAGTACTTC	CASSPGTSTPAMETQYF
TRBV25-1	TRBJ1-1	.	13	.	TGTGCCAGCATCCCGACAGGGAACACTGAAGCTTTCTTT	CASIPTGNTEAFF
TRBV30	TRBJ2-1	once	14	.	TGTGCCCGCCGTAGGCCCGGACTCTACAATGAGCAGTTCTTC	CARRRPGLYNEQFF
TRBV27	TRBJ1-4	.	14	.	TGTGCCACCCAGCGGGGGGGCAGAAATGAAAAACTGTTTTTT	CATQRGGRNEKLFF
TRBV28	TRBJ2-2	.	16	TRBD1	TGTGCCAGCAGTTTGGCGGCAGGGGGCCTCACCGGGGAGCTGTTTTTT	CASSLAAGGLTGELFF
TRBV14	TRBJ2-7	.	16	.	TGTGCCAGCAGCCAGTCGTGGCAGGGGTCCTCCTACGAGCAGTACTTC	CASSQSWQGSSYEQYF
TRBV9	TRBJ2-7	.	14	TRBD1	TGTGCCAGCAGCCCCGGGACAGGGGTTTACGAGCAGTACTTC	CASSPGTGVYEQYF
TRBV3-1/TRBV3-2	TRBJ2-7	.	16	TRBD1	TGTGCCAGCAGCCAAGAACGGACAGGGGCCTCCTACGAGCAGTACTTC	CASSQERTGASYEQYF
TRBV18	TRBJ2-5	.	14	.	TGTGCCAGCTCACCGTCCACAGTAGTAGAGACCCAGTACTTC	CASSPSTVVETQYF
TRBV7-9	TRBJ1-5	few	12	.	TGTGCCAGCAGCTCCCCGGGTTTGGCCCAGCATTTT	CASSSPGLAQHF
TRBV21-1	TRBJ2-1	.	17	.	TGTGCCAGCAGCAAAAGGGGACAGATCTTTCCTTACAATGAGCAGTTCTTC	CASSKRGQIFPYNEQFF
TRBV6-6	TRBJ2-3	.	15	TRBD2	TGTGCCAGCAGTCGGACTAGCGGTAGAGCAGATACGCAGTATTTT	CASSRTSGRADTQYF
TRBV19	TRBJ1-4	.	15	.	TGTGCCAGTAGTGGACCGGGGTTGAGGTATGAAAAACTGTTTTTT	CASSGPGLRYEKLFF
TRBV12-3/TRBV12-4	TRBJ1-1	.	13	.	TGTGCCAGCAGTTTATTCGGGGGAACTGAAGCTTTCTTT	CASSLFGGTEAFF
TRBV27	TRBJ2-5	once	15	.	TGTGCCAGCAGTTTAGGCAGGGTGGGCCAAGAGACCCAGTACTTC	CASSLGRVGQETQYF